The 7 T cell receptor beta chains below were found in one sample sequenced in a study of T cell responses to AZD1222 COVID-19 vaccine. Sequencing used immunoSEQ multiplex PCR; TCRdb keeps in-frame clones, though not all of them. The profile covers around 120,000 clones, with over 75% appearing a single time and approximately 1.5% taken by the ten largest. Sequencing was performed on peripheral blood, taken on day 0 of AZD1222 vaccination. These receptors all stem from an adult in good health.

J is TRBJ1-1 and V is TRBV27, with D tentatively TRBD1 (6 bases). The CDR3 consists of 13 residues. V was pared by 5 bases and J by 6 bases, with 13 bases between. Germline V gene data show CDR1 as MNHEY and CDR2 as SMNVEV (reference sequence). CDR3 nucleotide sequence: TGTGCCAGCAGTCTACAGGGTTTGTCTGAAGCTTTCTTT. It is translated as CASSLQGLSEAFF.

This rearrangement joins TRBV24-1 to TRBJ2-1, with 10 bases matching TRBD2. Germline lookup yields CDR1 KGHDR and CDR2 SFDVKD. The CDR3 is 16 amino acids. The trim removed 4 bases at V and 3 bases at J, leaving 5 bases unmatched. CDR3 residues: CATSDPSGRIYNEQFF. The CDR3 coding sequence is TGTGCCACCAGTGACCCTAGCGGGAGAATCTACAATGAGCAGTTCTTC.

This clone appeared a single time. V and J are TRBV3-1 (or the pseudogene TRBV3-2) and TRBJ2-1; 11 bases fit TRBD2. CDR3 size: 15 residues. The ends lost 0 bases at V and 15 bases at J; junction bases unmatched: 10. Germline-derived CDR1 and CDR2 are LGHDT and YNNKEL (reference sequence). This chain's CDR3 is CASSQDSVAGGRPFF. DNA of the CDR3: TGTGCCAGCAGCCAAGATTCCGTAGCGGGAGGGCGTCCGTTCTTC.

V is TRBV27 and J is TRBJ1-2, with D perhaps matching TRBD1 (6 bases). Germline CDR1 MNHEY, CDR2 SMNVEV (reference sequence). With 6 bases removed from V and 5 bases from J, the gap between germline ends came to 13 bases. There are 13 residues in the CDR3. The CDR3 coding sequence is TGTGCCAGCAGGGGAGGACAGTATTATGGCTACACCTTC. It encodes CASRGGQYYGYTF.

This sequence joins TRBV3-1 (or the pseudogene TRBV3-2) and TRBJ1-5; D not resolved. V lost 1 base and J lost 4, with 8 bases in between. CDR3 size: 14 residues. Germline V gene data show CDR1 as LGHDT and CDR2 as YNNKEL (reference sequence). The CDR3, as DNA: TGTGCCAGCAGCCAAGGGCCCGTAAATCAGCCCCAGCATTTT. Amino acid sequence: CASSQGPVNQPQHF.

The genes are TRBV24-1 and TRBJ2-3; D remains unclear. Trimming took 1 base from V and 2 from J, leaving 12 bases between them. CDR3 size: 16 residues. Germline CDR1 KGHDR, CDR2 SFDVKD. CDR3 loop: CATSDFNYYTTDTQYF. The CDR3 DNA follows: TGTGCCACCAGTGATTTTAATTACTACACCACAGATACGCAGTATTTT.

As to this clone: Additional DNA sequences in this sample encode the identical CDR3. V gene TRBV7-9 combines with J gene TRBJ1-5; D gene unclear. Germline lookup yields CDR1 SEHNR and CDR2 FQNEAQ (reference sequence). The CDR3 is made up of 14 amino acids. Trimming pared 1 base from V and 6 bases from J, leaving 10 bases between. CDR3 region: CASSLEGGGQPQHF. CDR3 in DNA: TGTGCCAGCAGCTTAGAAGGTGGTGGTCAGCCCCAGCATTTT. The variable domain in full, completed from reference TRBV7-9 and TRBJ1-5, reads DTGVSQNPRHKITKRGQNVTFRCDPISEHNRLYWYRQTLGQGPEFLTYFQNEAQLEKSRLLSDRFSAERPKGSFSTLEIQRTEQGDSAMYLCASSLEGGGQPQHFGDGTRLSIL.